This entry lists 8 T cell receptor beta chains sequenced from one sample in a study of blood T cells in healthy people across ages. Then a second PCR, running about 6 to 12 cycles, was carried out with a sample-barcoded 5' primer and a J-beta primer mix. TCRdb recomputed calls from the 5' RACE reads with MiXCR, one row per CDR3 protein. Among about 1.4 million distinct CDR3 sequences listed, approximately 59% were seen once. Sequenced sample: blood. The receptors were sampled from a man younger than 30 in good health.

The CDR3 is CSALWLDHNSPLHF. The CDR3 DNA is TGCAGTGCCCTTTGGTTGGATCATAATTCACCCCTCCACTTT. The chain uses TRBV20-1 and TRBJ1-6, with D hard to call. The CDR3 is 14 residues long. Trimming removed 6 bases from V and 5 bases from J, with 14 bases in between. Germline CDR1 reads DFQATT; CDR2 reads SNEGSKA (reference sequence).

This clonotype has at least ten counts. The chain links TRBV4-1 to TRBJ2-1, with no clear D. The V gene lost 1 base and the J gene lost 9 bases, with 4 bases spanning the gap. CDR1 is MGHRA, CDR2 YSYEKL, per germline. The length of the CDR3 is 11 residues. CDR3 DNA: TGCGCCAGCAGCCAAGGAGGTGAGCAGTTCTTC. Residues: CASSQGGEQFF.

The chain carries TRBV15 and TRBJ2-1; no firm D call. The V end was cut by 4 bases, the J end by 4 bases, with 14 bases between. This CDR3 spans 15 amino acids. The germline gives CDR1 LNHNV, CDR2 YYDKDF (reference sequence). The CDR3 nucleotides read TGTGCCACCAGCATCGAATTAGGGCCTTACAATGAGCAGTTCTTC. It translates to CATSIELGPYNEQFF.

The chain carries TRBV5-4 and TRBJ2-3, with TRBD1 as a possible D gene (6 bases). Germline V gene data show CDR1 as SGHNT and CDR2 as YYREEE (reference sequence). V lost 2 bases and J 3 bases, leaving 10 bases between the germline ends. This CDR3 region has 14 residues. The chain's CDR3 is CASSLQGETDTQYF. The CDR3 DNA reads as TGTGCCAGCAGCTTACAGGGTGAGACAGATACGCAGTATTTT.

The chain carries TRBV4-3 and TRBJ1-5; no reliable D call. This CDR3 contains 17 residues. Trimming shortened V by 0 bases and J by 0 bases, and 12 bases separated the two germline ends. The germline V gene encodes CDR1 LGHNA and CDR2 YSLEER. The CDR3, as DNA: TGCGCCAGCAGCCAAGATATAGCGGGGTTTAGCAATCAGCCCCAGCATTTT. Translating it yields CASSQDIAGFSNQPQHF.

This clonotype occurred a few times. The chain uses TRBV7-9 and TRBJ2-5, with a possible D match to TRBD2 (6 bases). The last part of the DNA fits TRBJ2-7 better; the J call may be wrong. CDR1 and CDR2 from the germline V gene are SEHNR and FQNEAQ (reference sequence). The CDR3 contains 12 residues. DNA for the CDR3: TGTGCCAGCAGCTTAGGACTAGACGAGCAGTACTTC. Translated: CASSLGLDEQYF.

CDR3 DNA: TGTGCCAGCAGTTTAGCGGGAACCGACGAGCAGTACTTC. Its translation is CASSLAGTDEQYF. V usage is TRBV12-3 or TRBV12-4 and J usage is TRBJ2-4; D remains ambiguous. The J call is in doubt because the DNA end fits TRBJ2-7 better. The CDR3 runs 13 residues.

The CDR3 nucleotides read TGCGCCAGCAGTACGGCCCCCAGGAATGAGCAGTTCTTC. This translates into CASSTAPRNEQFF. The genes are TRBV10-2 and TRBJ2-1; D gene ambiguous. Trimming stripped 5 bases from V and 7 bases from J, with 12 bases between. The CDR3 length is 13 residues. Per germline, CDR1 WSHSY and CDR2 SAAADI.